These 13 T cell receptor beta chains originate from one sample sequenced in a study of cytomegalovirus exposure and HLA in healthy donors (dated by TCRdb to the late 2010s). Libraries were prepared through the immunoSEQ multiplex PCR assay. For the multiplex PCR, a mixture combining 60 forward primers for TCR Vbeta segments and 13 reverse primers for TCR Jbeta segments was used. Held by TCRdb, this immuneACCESS table contains in-frame sequences only and omits some clones. Under half of the omission traces to an unresolved V gene where checked; the cause of the rest is unknown. This sample comprises about 160,000 clones, around four fifths of them detected only once. The top ten hold under 1.5% of the sample. Source material: PBMCs. The receptors shown here come from a man aged 25 to 45 in good health and CMV-seronegative.

The CDR3 DNA is TGTGCCAGCAGTGTTGCCAGTAGGGGCTACGAGCAGTACTTC. It encodes CASSVASRGYEQYF. The rearrangement uses TRBV6-1 and TRBJ2-7, with D perhaps matching TRBD1 (5 bases). This CDR3 has 14 residues. Germline V lookup: CDR1 MNHNS, CDR2 SASEGT. Trimming shortened V by 4 bases and J by 3 bases, and 13 bases separated the two germline ends.

The chain links TRBV7-3 to TRBJ2-5, with 7 bases that match TRBD2. The length of the CDR3 is 13 residues. Germline V gives CDR1 SGHTA, CDR2 FQGTGA. Trimming at V came to 5 bases and at J to 9 bases, leaving 9 bases not matched to a gene. In DNA form, the CDR3 reads TGTGCCAGCAGCCCAGGGACTACGTTGGCCCAGTACTTC. It translates to CASSPGTTLAQYF.

This clone showed up just a few times. This sequence joins TRBV25-1 and TRBJ2-1, with D uncertain. With 5 bases removed from V and 8 bases from J, the gap between germline ends came to 16 bases. The V gene's germline CDR1 is MGHDK and CDR2 SYGVNS. The CDR3 consists of 14 residues. The CDR3 sequence: CASSPPGSLYEQFF. CDR3 bases: TGTGCCAGCAGTCCCCCGGGTAGCTTATATGAGCAGTTCTTC.

This chain joins TRBV7-6 and TRBJ2-5, with 13 nucleotides matching TRBD2. The V gene end was trimmed by 5 bases and the J gene end by 5 bases; junction bases not matched to a gene: 11. This CDR3 spans 17 amino acids. Germline CDR1 reads SGHVS; CDR2 reads FNYEAQ. The CDR3, as DNA: TGTGCCAGCAGCCCAAGACTAGCGGGGGGCCATGGGGAGACCCAGTACTTC. As protein: CASSPRLAGGHGETQYF.

This sequence joins TRBV30 and TRBJ2-5, with D tentatively TRBD1 (5 bases). The germline V gene has CDR1 GTSNPN and CDR2 SVGIG (reference sequence). Trimming removed 1 base at V and 2 bases at J, with 5 bases between. This CDR3 is built from 12 residues. The CDR3 coding sequence is TGTGCCTGGAGTGCAGGGCAAGAGACCCAGTACTTC. It codes for CAWSAGQETQYF.

The CDR3 loop reads CASRGTSGKSGGEQFF. CDR3 in DNA: TGTGCCAGTAGGGGGACTAGCGGGAAGAGTGGGGGTGAGCAGTTCTTC. V usage is TRBV19 and J usage is TRBJ2-1, with TRBD2 matching 13 bases. V lost 6 bases, J lost 9 bases, and 11 bases stayed unmatched. The CDR3 spans 16 residues. From germline, CDR1 is LNHDA and CDR2 SQIVND (reference sequence).

The chain is built from TRBV6-6 and TRBJ2-7, with D perhaps TRBD1 (5 bases). CDR1 MNHNY and CDR2 SVGAGI come from the germline V gene (reference sequence). Deletions cut 5 bases from V and 5 bases from J, with 7 bases between. The CDR3 extends over 11 amino acids. CDR3 protein: CASSKQDEQYF. Written as DNA, the CDR3 is TGTGCCAGCAGTAAACAGGACGAGCAGTACTTC.

The rearrangement joins TRBV5-6 to TRBJ1-5; D is possibly TRBD1 (6 bases). Germline CDR1 is SGHDT and CDR2 is YYEEEE. The CDR3 extends over 14 amino acids. V lost 0 bases to trimming and J lost 11 bases, with 15 bases between them. CDR3 in amino acids: CASSLEGHVRTQHF. The CDR3 DNA reads as TGTGCCAGCAGCTTGGAGGGACATGTGAGGACCCAGCATTTT.

The chain links TRBV11-2 to TRBJ2-3; 7 nucleotides align to TRBD1. Germline-derived CDR1 and CDR2 are SGHAT and FQNNGV. The ends lost 1 base at V and 2 bases at J; junction bases unmatched: 6. The CDR3 has 16 amino acids. CDR3 DNA sequence: TGTGCCAGCAGCTTAGGAGTACAGGGGACCACAGATACGCAGTATTTT. This gives the protein CASSLGVQGTTDTQYF.

V usage is TRBV2 and J usage is TRBJ2-7, with TRBD2 as a possible D gene (6 bases). The germline V and J ends were trimmed by 3 bases and 6 bases, with 12 bases remaining between them. The germline gives CDR1 SNHLY, CDR2 FYNNEI. CDR3 length: 13 residues. This CDR3 is CASSDGGLVEQYF. CDR3 bases: TGTGCCAGCAGTGACGGAGGGCTGGTCGAGCAGTACTTC.

The chain is built from TRBV5-1 and TRBJ1-4; possible D gene TRBD1, 5 bases. The CDR3 loop spans 15 amino acids. V was trimmed by 0 bases and J by 5 bases, leaving 11 bases between them. Germline CDR1 reads SGHRS; CDR2 reads YFSETQ. The CDR3 loop reads CASSLGGGFNEKLFF. The CDR3 DNA is TGCGCCAGCAGCTTGGGGGGGGGTTTCAATGAAAAACTGTTTTTT.

This clone was seen only a few times. The rearrangement links TRBV28 to TRBJ2-3; tentative D call: TRBD2 (6 bases). Germline V lookup: CDR1 MDHEN, CDR2 SYDVKM. The V and J ends lost 6 bases and 4 bases respectively, with 17 bases between them. The CDR3 sequence is 15 residues long. CDR3: CASSPLWGEADTQYF. The CDR3, as DNA: TGTGCCAGCAGCCCCCTGTGGGGGGAGGCAGATACGCAGTATTTT.

This sequence joins TRBV18 and TRBJ1-2; TRBD1 is a possible D gene (5 bases). The length of the CDR3 is 16 residues. Per the germline V gene, CDR1 is KGHSH and CDR2 is LQKENI. The V end lost 6 bases, the J end lost 2 bases, and 19 bases lay between the germline ends. The CDR3 sequence: CASSTIGGDPNYGYTF. The CDR3 DNA reads as TGTGCCAGCTCCACCATCGGGGGGGACCCCAACTATGGCTACACCTTC. The variable domain in full, completed from reference TRBV18 and TRBJ1-2, reads NAGVMQNPRHLVRRRGQEARLRCSPMKGHSHVYWYRQLPEEGLKFMVYLQKENIIDESGMPKERFSAEFPKEGPSILRIQQVVRGDSAAYFCASSTIGGDPNYGYTFGSGTRLTVV.